The sequence of this TCR beta chain was determined in a study of beta chain features in type 1 diabetes. Study results and limitations: Moderately but significantly shorter TCRB CDR3s were found in Type 1 diabetes patients in all four CD4+ subsets. Type 1 diabetes patients had VDJ junctions that carried fewer insertions and more deletions. Possible PCR preference for shorter templates applied equally to patients and controls.

For this clone: Its matching antigen is unknown.

In all sorted populations, purity surpassed 98%. Expressed TCRB transcripts were sequenced after all isolated RNA was converted to cDNA. Some clones are missing from TCRdb's copy, which holds only in-frame ones; the method was immunoSEQ multiplex PCR. The sample has around 240,000 clones, 68% seen once; the top ten hold approximately 0.053%. Sequencing was done on a sample of naive CD4+ T cells from blood. The clonotype originates from a man aged 25 to 40 in good health.

The CDR3 region has the DNA TGTGCCTCTCCGGGGTGGCTCAACAAGATACAAGAGACCCAGTACTTC. The encoded protein is CASPGWLNKIQETQYF. The V and J genes are TRBV30 and TRBJ2-5; tentative D call: TRBD2 (5 bases). This CDR3 is 16 amino acids long. Germline CDR1 reads GTSNPN; CDR2 reads SVGIG (reference sequence). Trimming took off 7 bases at V and 2 bases at J, with 23 bases between the two ends.